A selection of T cell receptor beta chains follows, all from one sample in a study of identical twins. Each CDR3 protein is one row after TCRdb ran MiXCR on the 5' RACE reads. The sample has some 500,000 distinct CDR3 sequences; approximately 15% are singletons. These records were also assigned to another study, of yellow fever vaccine responses in identical twins.

Sequencing was carried out using CD4+ T cells sorted from blood. Receptor source: a woman younger than 30 in good health. CDR3s include the opening cysteine and the closing phenylalanine or tryptophan. The order of the fields is V gene, clone size, D gene, J gene, CDR3 protein, CDR3 DNA. D genes are given only for firm matches. The size of a clone is reported for some rows only, either as once, few or many, or as a class for expanded clones.

TRBV29-1,-,-,TRBJ2-1,CSVELIYNEQFF,TGCAGCGTTGAGCTTATCTACAATGAGCAGTTCTTC
TRBV28,-,TRBD2,TRBJ2-1,CASSRSGRAKNEQFF,TGTGCCAGCAGTCGTAGCGGGAGGGCCAAAAATGAGCAGTTCTTC
TRBV5-1,-,TRBD2,TRBJ2-7,CASSPALGASGADEQYF,TGCGCCAGCAGCCCCGCCCTGGGGGCTAGCGGGGCAGACGAGCAGTACTTC
TRBV18,-,TRBD2,TRBJ2-5,CASSPPFVAGTQYF,TGTGCCAGCTCACCACCGTTCGTAGCGGGGACCCAGTACTTC
TRBV6-2/TRBV6-3,few,-,TRBJ2-3,CASSEDKQNTDTQYF,TGTGCCAGCAGCGAGGACAAACAGAACACAGATACGCAGTATTTT
TRBV19,-,-,TRBJ2-3,CASSIGTYTDTQYF,TGTGCCAGTAGTATAGGGACTTACACAGATACGCAGTATTTT
TRBV2,few,-,TRBJ2-5,CASSRGVPYQETQYF,TGTGCCAGCAGTCGAGGGGTACCCTACCAAGAGACCCAGTACTTC
TRBV13,-,-,TRBJ2-3,CASSPRAGRVTSTDTQYF,TGTGCCAGCAGCCCCCGTGCGGGCAGGGTAACTAGCACAGATACGCAGTATTTT
TRBV6-1,-,TRBD2,TRBJ2-1,CASRGLASNEQFF,TGTGCCAGCAGGGGACTAGCATCCAATGAGCAGTTCTTC
TRBV14,few,TRBD2,TRBJ2-1,CASSQDSGSGALSYNEQFF,TGTGCCAGCAGCCAAGATAGTGGAAGCGGGGCCCTCTCCTACAATGAGCAGTTCTTC
TRBV29-1,many,TRBD1,TRBJ2-1,CSVETRQGMFFGEQFF,TGCAGCGTTGAAACCCGACAGGGGATGTTTTTCGGTGAGCAGTTCTTC
TRBV5-1,many,-,TRBJ2-3,CASSQSTDTQYF,TGCGCCAGCAGCCAAAGCACAGATACGCAGTATTTT
TRBV7-2,few,-,TRBJ2-2,CASSLVSSGELFF,TGTGCCAGCAGCTTAGTTAGCTCCGGGGAGCTGTTTTTT
TRBV11-1,-,TRBD2,TRBJ2-1,CASSPRLAGAQTNYNEQFF,TGTGCCAGCAGCCCCAGACTAGCGGGGGCCCAAACTAACTACAATGAGCAGTTCTTC
TRBV14,few,-,TRBJ1-1,CASSQVKGTEAFF,TGTGCCAGCAGCCAAGTTAAAGGTACTGAAGCTTTCTTT
TRBV6-2/TRBV6-3,few,-,TRBJ2-7,CASSYSDSGAYEQYF,TGTGCCAGCAGTTACTCGGACAGTGGGGCCTACGAGCAGTACTTC
TRBV12-3/TRBV12-4,-,-,TRBJ1-5,CASSDGSFRPQRF,TGTGCCAGCAGTGATGGGTCCTTCCGGCCCCAGCGTTTT
TRBV6-2/TRBV6-3,-,-,TRBJ2-1,CASSYRWASRSDEQFF,TGTGCCAGCAGTTATAGGTGGGCCTCTCGTTCGGATGAGCAGTTCTTC
TRBV5-1,many,-,TRBJ1-4,CASSPGANEKLFF,TGCGCCAGCAGTCCGGGGGCCAATGAAAAACTGTTTTTT
TRBV4-2,few,-,TRBJ2-7,CASSQGFGQGLSYEQYF,TGTGCCAGCAGCCAAGGATTCGGACAAGGGTTGAGCTACGAGCAGTACTTC
TRBV15,-,-,TRBJ2-5,CATSRDMGGGQTQYF,TGTGCCACCAGCAGAGATATGGGAGGGGGGCAGACCCAGTACTTC